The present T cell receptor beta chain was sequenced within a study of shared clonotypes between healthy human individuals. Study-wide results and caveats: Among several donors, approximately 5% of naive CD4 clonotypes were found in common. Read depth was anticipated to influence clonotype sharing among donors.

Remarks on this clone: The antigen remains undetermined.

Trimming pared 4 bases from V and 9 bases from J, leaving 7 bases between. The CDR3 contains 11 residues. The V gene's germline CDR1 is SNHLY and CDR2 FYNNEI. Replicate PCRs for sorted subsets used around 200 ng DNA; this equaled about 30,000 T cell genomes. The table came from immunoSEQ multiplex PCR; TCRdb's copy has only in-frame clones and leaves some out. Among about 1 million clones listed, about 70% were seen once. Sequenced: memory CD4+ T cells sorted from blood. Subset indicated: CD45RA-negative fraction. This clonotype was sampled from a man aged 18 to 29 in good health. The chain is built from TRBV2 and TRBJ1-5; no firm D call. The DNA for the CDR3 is TGTGCCAGCAGTGGGCCCGGGCCCCAGCATTTT. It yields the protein CASSGPGPQHF.